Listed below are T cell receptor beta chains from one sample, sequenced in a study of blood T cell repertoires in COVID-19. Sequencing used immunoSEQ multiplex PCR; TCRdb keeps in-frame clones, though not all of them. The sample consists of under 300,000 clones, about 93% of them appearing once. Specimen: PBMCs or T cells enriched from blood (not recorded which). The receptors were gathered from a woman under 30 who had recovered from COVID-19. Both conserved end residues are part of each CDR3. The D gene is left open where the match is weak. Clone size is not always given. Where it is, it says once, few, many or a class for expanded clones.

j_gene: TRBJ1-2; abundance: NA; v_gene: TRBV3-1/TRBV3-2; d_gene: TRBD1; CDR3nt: TGTGCCAGCAGCCAAGATCCGCCGGACAGGGGGCGACCCAATAACTATGGCTACACCTTC; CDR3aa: CASSQDPPDRGRPNNYGYTF
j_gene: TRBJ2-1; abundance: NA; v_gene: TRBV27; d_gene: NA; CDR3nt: TGTGCCAGCCAGATTGCCGGGACATTCGATGAGCAGTTCTTC; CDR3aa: CASQIAGTFDEQFF
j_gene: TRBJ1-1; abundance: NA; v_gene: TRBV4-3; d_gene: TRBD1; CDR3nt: TGCGCCAGCAGCCAAAACCTTCCGGGACAGGGCAACACTGAAGCTTTCTTT; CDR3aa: CASSQNLPGQGNTEAFF
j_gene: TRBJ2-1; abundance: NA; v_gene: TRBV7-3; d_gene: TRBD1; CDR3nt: TGTGCCAGCAGCTTAAATTCAGGGGGTTCCTACAATGAGCAGTTCTTC; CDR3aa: CASSLNSGGSYNEQFF
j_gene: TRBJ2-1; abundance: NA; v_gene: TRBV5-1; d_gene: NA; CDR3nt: TGCGCCAGCAGCTTGATTAGTAGCTCCTACAATGAGCAGTTCTTC; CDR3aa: CASSLISSSYNEQFF
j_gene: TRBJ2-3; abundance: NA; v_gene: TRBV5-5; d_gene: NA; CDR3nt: TGTGCCAGCAGCCAGACAGGAGCAAACACAGATACGCAGTATTTT; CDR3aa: CASSQTGANTDTQYF
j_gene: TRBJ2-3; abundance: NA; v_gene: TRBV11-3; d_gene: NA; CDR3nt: TGTGCCAGCGGACTCGAAGATACGCAGTATTTT; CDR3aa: CASGLEDTQYF
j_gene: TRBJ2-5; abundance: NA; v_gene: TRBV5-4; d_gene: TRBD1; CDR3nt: TGTGCCAGCAGCTCTGGACAGGGGAGAGAGACCCAGTACTTC; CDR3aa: CASSSGQGRETQYF
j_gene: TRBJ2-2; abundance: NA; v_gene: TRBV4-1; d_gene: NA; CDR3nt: TGCGCCAGCAGCCTTCTCGTGAGGCCCGGGGAGCTGTTTTTT; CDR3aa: CASSLLVRPGELFF
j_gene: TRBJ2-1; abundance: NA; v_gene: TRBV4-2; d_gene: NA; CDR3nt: TGTGCCAGCAGCCAAGATTCTAGGCCCAGTATCAATGAGCAGTTCTTC; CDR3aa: CASSQDSRPSINEQFF
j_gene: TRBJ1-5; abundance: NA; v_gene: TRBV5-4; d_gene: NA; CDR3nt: TGTGCCAGCAGCTTGGAAGGCGGCCAGCCCCAGCATTTT; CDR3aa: CASSLEGGQPQHF
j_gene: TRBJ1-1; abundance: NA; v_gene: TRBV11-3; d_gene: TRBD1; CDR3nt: TGTGCCAGCAGCTCCCGGGACAGGGGACCCACTGAAGCTTTCTTT; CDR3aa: CASSSRDRGPTEAFF
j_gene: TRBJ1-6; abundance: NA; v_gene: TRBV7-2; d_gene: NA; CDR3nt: TGTGCCAGCAGGTTGGGTTGGGGGCCCAATTCACCCCTCCACTTT; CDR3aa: CASRLGWGPNSPLHF
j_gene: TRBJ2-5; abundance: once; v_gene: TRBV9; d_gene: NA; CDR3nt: TGTGCCAGCAGCGTAGGAGGAGGAGAGACCCAGTACTTC; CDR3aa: CASSVGGGETQYF
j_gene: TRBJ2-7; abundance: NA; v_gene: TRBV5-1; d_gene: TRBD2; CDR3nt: TGCGCCAGCAGCTTGGGCCTAGCGGGTTACTACGAGCAGTACTTC; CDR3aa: CASSLGLAGYYEQYF
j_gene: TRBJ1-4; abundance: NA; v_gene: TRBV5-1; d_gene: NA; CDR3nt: TGCGCCAGCACTAGGAGGGTTGATGAAAAACTGTTTTTT; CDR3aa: CASTRRVDEKLFF
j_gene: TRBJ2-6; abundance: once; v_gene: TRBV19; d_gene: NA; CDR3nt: TGTGCCAGTGGCGGATCTGGGGCCAACGTCCTGACTTTC; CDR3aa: CASGGSGANVLTF
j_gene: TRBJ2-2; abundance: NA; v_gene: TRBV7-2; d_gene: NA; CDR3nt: TGTGCCAGCAGCTTAGCGGGGGCGGGCACCGGGGAGCTGTTTTTT; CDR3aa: CASSLAGAGTGELFF
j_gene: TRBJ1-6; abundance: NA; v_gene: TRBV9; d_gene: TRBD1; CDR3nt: TGTGCCAGCAGCGTCGCAGGACAGGCAAATTCACCCCTCCACTTT; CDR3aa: CASSVAGQANSPLHF
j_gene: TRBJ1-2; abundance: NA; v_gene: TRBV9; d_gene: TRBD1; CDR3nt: TGTGCCAGCAGCGGAGGGGGCGCCTATGGCTACACCTTC; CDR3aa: CASSGGGAYGYTF
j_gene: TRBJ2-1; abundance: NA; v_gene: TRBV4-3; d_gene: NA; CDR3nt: TGCGCCAGCAGCCAAGGTCAGGCCTCCTACAATGAGCAGTTCTTC; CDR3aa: CASSQGQASYNEQFF
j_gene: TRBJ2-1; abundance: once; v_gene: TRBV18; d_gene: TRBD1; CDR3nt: TGTGCCAGCTCACTAGGGGGCGACTCCTACAATGAGCAGTTCTTC; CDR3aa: CASSLGGDSYNEQFF
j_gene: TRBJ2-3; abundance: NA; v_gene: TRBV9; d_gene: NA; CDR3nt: TGTGCCAGCAGCGTGGCCGGAGGACCAGATACGCAGTATTTT; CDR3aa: CASSVAGGPDTQYF
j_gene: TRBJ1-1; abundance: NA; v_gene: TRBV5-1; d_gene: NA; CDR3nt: TGCGCCAGCAGCTTATCCAATGAAGCTTTCTTT; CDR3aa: CASSLSNEAFF
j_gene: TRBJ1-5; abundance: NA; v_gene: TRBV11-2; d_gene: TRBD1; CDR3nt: TGTGCCAGCAGCTTCACCGGGACAGCCGGACAGCCCCAGCATTTT; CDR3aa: CASSFTGTAGQPQHF
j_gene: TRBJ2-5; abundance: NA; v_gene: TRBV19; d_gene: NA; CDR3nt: TGTGCCAGTAGTATAGGCACAGAAGAGACCCAGTACTTC; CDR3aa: CASSIGTEETQYF
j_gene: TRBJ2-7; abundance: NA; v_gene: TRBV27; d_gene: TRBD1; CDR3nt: TGTGCCAGCGGACCCTCTACAGGGGAGAGGACCTACGAGCAGTACTTC; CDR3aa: CASGPSTGERTYEQYF
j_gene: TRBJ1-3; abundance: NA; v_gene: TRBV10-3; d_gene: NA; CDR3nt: TGTGCCATCAGTGAGCAGGTTGGAAACACCATATATTTT; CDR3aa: CAISEQVGNTIYF
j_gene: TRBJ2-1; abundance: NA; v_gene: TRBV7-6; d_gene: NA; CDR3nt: TGTGCCAGCAGCTTAGATAACGGAGTAAGGCGGAACAATGAGCAGTTCTTC; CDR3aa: CASSLDNGVRRNNEQFF
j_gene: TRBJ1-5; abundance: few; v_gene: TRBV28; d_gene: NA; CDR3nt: TGTGCCAGCAGTTTAAGTACAGGGCTAGATCAGCCCCAGCATTTT; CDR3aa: CASSLSTGLDQPQHF
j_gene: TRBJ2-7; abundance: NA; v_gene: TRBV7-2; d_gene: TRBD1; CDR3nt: TGTGCCAGCAGCTTAGTTGGGACAGGGGGATACGAGCAGTACTTC; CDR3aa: CASSLVGTGGYEQYF
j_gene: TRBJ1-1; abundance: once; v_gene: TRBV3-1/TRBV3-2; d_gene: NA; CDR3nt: TGTGCCAGCAGCCAAGTGGAGGGGAACACTGAAGCTTTCTTT; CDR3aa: CASSQVEGNTEAFF
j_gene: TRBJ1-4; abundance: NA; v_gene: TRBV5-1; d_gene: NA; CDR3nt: TGCGCCAGCAGCCCTTCTATGGGGAGTAATGAAAAACTGTTTTTT; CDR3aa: CASSPSMGSNEKLFF
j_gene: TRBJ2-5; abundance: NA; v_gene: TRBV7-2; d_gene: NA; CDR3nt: TGTGCCAGCAGCTTAGGCACGGTTGAGACCCAGTACTTC; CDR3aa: CASSLGTVETQYF
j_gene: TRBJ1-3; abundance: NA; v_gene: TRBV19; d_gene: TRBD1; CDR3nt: TGTGCCAGTAAGGCCACAGGGGGTGGAAACACCATATATTTT; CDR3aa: CASKATGGGNTIYF
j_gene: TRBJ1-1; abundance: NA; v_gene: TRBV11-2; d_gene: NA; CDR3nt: TGTGCCAGCAGCGTACAGGGGAACACTGAAGCTTTCTTT; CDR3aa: CASSVQGNTEAFF
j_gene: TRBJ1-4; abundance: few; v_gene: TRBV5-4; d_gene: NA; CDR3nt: TGTGCCACCTCGAAGGGGGATAATGAAAAACTGTTTTTT; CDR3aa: CATSKGDNEKLFF
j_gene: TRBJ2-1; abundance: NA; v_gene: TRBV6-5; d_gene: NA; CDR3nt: TGTGCCACTGGGGCGCTTTGGAATGAGCAGTTCTTC; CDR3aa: CATGALWNEQFF
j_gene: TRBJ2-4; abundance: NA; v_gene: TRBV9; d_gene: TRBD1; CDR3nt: TGTGCCAGCAGCGTAGAGGGACAGGGGAACATTCAGTACTTC; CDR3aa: CASSVEGQGNIQYF
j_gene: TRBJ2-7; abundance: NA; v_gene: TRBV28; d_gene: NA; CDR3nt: TGTGCCAGCATGCGGTCCGTCTACGAGCAGTACTTC; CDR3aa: CASMRSVYEQYF
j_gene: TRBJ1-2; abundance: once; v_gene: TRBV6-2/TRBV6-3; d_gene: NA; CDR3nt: TGTGCCAGCAGTGATAACAGCTATGGCTACACCTTC; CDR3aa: CASSDNSYGYTF
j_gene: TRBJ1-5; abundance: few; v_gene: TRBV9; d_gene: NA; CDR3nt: TGTGCCAGCAGCAGAGACTTAGGTCAGCCCCAGCATTTT; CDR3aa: CASSRDLGQPQHF
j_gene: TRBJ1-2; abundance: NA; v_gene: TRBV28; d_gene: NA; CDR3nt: TGTGCCAGCAGTTTAAGGGGAACGGGCTACACCTTC; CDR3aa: CASSLRGTGYTF
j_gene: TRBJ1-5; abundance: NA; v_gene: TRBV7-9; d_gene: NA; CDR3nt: TGTGCCAGCAGCTTACAGGGGTATGGCAATCAGCCCCAGCATTTT; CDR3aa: CASSLQGYGNQPQHF
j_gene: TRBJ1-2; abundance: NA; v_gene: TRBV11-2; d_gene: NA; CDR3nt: TGTGCCAGCAGCTTAGACGGCAGGGTCGATGGCTACACCTTC; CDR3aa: CASSLDGRVDGYTF
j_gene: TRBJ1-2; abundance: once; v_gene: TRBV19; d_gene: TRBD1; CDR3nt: TGTGCCAGTAGTATACGGCAACAGGGGATCTACGGCTACACCTTC; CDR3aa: CASSIRQQGIYGYTF
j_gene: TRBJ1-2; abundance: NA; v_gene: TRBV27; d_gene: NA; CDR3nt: TGTGCCAGCAGTTCCCCCGAGACAGGAGCGAATGGCTACACCTTC; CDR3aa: CASSSPETGANGYTF
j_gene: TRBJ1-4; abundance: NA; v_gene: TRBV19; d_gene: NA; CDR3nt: TGTGCCAGTAGTATAGTCGAGAGTGAAAAACTGTTTTTT; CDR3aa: CASSIVESEKLFF
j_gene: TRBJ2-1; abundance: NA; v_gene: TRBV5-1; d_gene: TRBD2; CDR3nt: TGCGCCAGCAGCCCAGGACTAGCTCAGAATGAGCAGTTCTTC; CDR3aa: CASSPGLAQNEQFF
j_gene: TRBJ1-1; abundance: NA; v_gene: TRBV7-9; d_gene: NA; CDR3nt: TGTGCCAGCAGCCCCCCCCTAGGTAACACTGAAGCTTTCTTT; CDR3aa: CASSPPLGNTEAFF
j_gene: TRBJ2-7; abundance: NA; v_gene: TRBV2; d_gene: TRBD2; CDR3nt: TGTGCCAGCAGTGGACTAGCGGGGACCTACGAGCAGTACTTC; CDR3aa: CASSGLAGTYEQYF
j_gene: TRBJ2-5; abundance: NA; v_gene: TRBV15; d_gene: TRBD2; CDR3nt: TGTGCCACCAGCCCCGGACTAGCGAGGGAGACCCAGTACTTC; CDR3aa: CATSPGLARETQYF
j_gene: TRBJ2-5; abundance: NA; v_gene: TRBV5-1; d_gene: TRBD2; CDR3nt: TGCGCCAGCAGCTTGTTATCCGGGACTAGCAATTTGGAGACCCAGTACTTC; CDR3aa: CASSLLSGTSNLETQYF
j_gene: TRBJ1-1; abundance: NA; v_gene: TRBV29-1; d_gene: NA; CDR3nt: TGCAGCACCCGGGACACCTCGGCAGCTTTCTTT; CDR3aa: CSTRDTSAAFF
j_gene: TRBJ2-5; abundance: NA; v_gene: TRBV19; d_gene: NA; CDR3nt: TGTGCCACAAGTGGGGGTAGGGGGCAAGAGACCCAGTACTTC; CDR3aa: CATSGGRGQETQYF
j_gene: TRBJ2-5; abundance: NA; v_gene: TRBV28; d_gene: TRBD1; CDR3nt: TGTGCCAGCAGTGCGGACAGGAGAGAGACCCAGTACTTC; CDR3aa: CASSADRRETQYF
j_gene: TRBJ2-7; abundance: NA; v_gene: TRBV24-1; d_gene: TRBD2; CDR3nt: TGTGCCACCAGTGATTTATCTAGCGGCTCCTACGAGCAGTACTTC; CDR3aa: CATSDLSSGSYEQYF
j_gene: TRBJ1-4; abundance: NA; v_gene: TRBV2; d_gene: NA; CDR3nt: TGTGCCAGCTCAGGGCTAATTACTAATGAAAAACTGTTTTTT; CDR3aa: CASSGLITNEKLFF